This note documents a single TCR beta chain sequence. The antigen is not known. Stated time point: cycle 4 day 1 (C4D1), after 6 weeks of nivolumab. Every single patient, without exception, relapsed after autologous stem cell transplantation, and brentuximab vedotin exposure varied. From germline, CDR1 is SGHAT and CDR2 FQNNGV. Trimming removed 1 base from V and 2 bases from J, with 9 bases in between. This CDR3 has 15 amino acids. The sample originates from a study of PD-1 blockade in classical Hodgkin lymphoma. Study-wide results and limits: Lower baseline TCR diversity marked trial partial responders and progressors.

Sequencing used immunoSEQ multiplex PCR; TCRdb keeps in-frame clones, though not all of them. The sample records roughly 7,100 clones, 80% to 90% being singletons. This sequence joins TRBV11-2 and TRBJ2-1, with D maybe TRBD1 (5 bases). This TCR came from a human donor with classical Hodgkin lymphoma. The sample here was peripheral blood mononuclear cells (PBMCs), taken before the fourth cycle of nivolumab. As DNA, the CDR3 is TGTGCCAGCAGCTTAGGGGTCAGGGCCTACAATGAGCAGTTCTTC. Protein product: CASSLGVRAYNEQFF.